Sequencing of this TCR beta chain was carried out in a study of shared clonotypes between healthy human individuals. TCRdb keeps only in-frame clones here, not all; method: immunoSEQ multiplex PCR. The sample yields some 690,000 clones, roughly 87% seen once. This CDR3 contains 17 residues. After removal of 2 bases from V and 4 bases from J, the junction contained 7 bases not matched to a gene. Germline V gene data show CDR1 as SGHTS and CDR2 as YDEGEE. The TCR originated in a man between 18 and 35 years old in good health. Some clones in this sample may be carry-over from other donors' samples. The chain recombines TRBV5-8 with TRBJ2-6; TRBD1 aligns across 9 bases. Sequenced: memory CD8+ T cells from PBMCs. Sample subset: CD45RO+ cells pooled with CCR7-negative TemRA cells. The chain's CDR3 is CASSFLQGAAGANVLTF. The CDR3 DNA is TGTGCCAGCAGCTTTTTACAGGGGGCAGCAGGGGCCAACGTCCTGACTTTC.